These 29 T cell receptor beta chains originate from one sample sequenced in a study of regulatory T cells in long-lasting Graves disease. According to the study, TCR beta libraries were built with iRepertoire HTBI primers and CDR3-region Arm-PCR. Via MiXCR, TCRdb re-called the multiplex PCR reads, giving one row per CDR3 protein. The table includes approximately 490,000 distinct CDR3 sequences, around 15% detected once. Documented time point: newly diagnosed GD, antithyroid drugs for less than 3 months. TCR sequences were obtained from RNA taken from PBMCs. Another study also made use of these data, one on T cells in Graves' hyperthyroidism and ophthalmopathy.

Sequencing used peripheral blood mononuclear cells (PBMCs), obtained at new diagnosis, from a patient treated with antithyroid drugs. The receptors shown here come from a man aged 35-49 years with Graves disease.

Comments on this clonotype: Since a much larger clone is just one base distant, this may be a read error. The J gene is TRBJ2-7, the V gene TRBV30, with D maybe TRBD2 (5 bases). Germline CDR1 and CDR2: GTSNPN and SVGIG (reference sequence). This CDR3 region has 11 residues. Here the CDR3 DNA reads TGTGCCCGGAGTACCGGGGAGAAGCAGTACTTC. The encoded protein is CARSTGEKQYF.

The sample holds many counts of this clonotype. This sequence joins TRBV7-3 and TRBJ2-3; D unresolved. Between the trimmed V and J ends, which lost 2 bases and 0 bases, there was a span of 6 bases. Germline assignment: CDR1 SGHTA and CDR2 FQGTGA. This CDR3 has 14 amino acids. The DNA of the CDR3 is TGTGCCAGCAGCTTACACGGGAGCACAGATACGCAGTATTTT. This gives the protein CASSLHGSTDTQYF. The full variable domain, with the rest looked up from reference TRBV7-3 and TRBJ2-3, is GAGVSQTPSNKVTEKGKYVELRCDPISGHTALYWYRQSLGQGPEFLIYFQGTGAADDSGLPNDRFFAVRPEGSVSTLKIQRTERGDSAVYLCASSLHGSTDTQYFGPGTRLTVL.

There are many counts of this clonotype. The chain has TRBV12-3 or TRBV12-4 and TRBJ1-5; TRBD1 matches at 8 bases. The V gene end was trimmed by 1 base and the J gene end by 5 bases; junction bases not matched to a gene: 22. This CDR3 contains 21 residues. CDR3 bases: TGTGCCAGCAGTTTAGGAACCTTGGGACAGGCCTTAAACGTAATGGATCAGCCCCAGCATTTT. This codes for CASSLGTLGQALNVMDQPQHF.

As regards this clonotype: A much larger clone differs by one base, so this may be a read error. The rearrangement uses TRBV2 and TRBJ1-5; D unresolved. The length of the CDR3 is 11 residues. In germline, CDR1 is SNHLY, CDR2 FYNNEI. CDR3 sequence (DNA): TGTGCCAGCAGGCTCAATCAGCCCCATCATTTT. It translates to CASRLNQPHHF.

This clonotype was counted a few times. The CDR3 loop is CSVSQGSGEQYF. The CDR3 DNA reads as TGCAGCGTTTCACAGGGTTCCGGCGAGCAGTACTTC. The chain is built from TRBV29-1 and TRBJ2-7, with D tentatively TRBD1 (6 bases). Looked up from germline, CDR1 is SQVTM and CDR2 is ANQGSEA. V was cut by 5 bases and J by 6 bases, with 14 bases left in between. The CDR3 runs 12 residues.

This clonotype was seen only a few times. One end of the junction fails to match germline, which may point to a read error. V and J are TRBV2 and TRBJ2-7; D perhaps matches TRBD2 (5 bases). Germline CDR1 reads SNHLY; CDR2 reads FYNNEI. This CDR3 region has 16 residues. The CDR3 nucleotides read TGTGTCAGCAGTGGTTCGAGGGTCCGAACGTCCTACGAGCAGTACTTC. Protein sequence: CVSSGSRVRTSYEQYF. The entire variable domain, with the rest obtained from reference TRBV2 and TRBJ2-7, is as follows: EPEVTQTPSHQVTQMGQEVILRCVPISNHLYFYWYRQILGQKVEFLVSFYNNEISEKSEIFDDQFSVERPDGSNFTLKIRSTKLEDSAMYFCVSSGSRVRTSYEQYFGPGTRLTVT.

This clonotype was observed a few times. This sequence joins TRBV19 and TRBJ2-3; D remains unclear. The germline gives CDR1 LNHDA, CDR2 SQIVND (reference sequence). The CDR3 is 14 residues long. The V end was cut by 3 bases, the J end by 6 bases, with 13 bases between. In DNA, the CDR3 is TGTGCCAGTAGTATCTCCTCTTACCTGGATACGCAGTATTTT. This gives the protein CASSISSYLDTQYF.

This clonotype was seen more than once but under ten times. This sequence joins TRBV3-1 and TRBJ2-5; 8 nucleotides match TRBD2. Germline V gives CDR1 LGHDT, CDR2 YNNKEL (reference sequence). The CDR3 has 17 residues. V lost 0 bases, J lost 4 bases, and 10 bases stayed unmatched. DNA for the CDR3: TGTGCCAGCAGCCAAGATCTCCAGCGGGAGTCGGGAGAGACCCAGTACTTC. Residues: CASSQDLQRESGETQYF.

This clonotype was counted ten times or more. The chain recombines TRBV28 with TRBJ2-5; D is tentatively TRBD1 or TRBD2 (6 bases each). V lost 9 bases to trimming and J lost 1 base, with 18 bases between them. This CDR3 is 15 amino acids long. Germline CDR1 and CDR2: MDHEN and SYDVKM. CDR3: CASKGGRDFQETQYF. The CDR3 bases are TGTGCCAGTAAGGGGGGTCGGGACTTCCAAGAGACCCAGTACTTC.

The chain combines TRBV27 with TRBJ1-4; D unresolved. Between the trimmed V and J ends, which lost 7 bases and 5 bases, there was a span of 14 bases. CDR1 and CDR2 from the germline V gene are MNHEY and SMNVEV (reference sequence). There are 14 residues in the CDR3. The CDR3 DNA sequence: TGTGCCAGCACCCTGAGGTTTCCCAATGAAAAACTGTTTTTT. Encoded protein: CASTLRFPNEKLFF.

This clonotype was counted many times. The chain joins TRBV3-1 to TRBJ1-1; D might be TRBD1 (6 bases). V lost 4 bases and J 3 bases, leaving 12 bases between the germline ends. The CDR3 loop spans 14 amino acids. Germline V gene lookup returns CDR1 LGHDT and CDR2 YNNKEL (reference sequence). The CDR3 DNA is TGTGCCAGCAGCCCATTACAGGGAGACACTGAAGCTTTCTTT. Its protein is CASSPLQGDTEAFF. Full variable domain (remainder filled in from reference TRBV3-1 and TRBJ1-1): DTAVSQTPKYLVTQMGNDKSIKCEQNLGHDTMYWYKQDSKKFLKIMFSYNNKELIINETVPNRFSPKSPDKAHLNLHINSLELGDSAVYFCASSPLQGDTEAFFGQGTRLTVV.

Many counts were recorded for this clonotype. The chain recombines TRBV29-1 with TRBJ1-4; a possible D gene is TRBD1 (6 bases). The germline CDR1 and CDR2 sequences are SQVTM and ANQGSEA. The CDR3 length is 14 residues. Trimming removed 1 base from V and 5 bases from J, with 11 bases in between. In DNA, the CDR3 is TGCAGCGTTGAAGTTAGGACAGAAAATGAAAAACTGTTTTTT. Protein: CSVEVRTENEKLFF.

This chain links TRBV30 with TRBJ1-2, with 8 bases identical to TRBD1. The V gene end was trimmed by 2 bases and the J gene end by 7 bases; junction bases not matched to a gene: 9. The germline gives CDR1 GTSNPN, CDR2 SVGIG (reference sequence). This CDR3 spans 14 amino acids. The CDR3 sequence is CAWSKRQGAVGYTF. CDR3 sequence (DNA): TGTGCCTGGAGTAAGCGGCAGGGGGCCGTTGGCTACACCTTC.

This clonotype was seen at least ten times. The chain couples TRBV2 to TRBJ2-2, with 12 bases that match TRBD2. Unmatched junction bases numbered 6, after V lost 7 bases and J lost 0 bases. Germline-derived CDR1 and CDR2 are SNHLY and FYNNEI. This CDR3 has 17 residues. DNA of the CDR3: TGTGCCAGCATGAGACTAGCGGGAGCTACGAACACCGGGGAGCTGTTTTTT. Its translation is CASMRLAGATNTGELFF.

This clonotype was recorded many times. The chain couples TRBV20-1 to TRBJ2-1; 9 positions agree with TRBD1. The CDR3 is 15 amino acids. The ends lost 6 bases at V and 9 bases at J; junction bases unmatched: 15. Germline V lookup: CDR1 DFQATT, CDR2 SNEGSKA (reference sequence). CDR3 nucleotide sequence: TGCAGTGCCCACCCCGGGACAGGGACGGGGGGTGAGCAGTTCTTC. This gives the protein CSAHPGTGTGGEQFF.

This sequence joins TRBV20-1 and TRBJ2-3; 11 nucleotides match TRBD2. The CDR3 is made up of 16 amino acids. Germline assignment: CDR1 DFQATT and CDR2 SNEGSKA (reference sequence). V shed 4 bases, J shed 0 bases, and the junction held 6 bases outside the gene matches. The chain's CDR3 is CSATGTSGASTDTQYF. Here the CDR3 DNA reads TGCAGTGCTACAGGGACTAGCGGAGCTAGCACAGATACGCAGTATTTT.

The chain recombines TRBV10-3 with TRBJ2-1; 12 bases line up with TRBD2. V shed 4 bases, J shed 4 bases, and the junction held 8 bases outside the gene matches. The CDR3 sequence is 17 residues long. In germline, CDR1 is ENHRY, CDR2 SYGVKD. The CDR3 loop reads CAISGGPSGRDYNEQFF. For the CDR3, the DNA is TGTGCCATCAGTGGGGGACCTAGCGGGAGGGATTACAATGAGCAGTTCTTC.

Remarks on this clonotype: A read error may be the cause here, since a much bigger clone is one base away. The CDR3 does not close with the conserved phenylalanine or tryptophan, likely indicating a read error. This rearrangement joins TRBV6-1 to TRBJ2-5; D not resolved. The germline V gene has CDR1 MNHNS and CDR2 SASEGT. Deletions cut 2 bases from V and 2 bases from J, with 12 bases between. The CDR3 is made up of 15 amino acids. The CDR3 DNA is TGTGCCAGCAGTGAAATCCGGGTTGCTCAAGAGACCCAGTACTCC. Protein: CASSEIRVAQETQYS.

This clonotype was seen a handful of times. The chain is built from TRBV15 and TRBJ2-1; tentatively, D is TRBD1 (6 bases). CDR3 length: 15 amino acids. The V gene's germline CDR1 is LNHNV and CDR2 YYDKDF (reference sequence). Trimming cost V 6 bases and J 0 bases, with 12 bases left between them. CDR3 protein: CATRGHQSSYNEQFF. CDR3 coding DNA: TGTGCCACCAGGGGACACCAAAGCTCCTACAATGAGCAGTTCTTC.

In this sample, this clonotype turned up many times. CDR3 bases: TGCAGTGCTAACAGCGGGACACTTAATTTCCAAGAGACCCAGTACTTC. Protein sequence: CSANSGTLNFQETQYF. The J gene is TRBJ2-5, the V gene TRBV20-1; TRBD2 is a possible D gene (7 bases). Trimming cost V 4 bases and J 1 base, with 19 bases left between them. Per the germline V gene, CDR1 is DFQATT and CDR2 is SNEGSKA (reference sequence). The CDR3 is made up of 16 amino acids.

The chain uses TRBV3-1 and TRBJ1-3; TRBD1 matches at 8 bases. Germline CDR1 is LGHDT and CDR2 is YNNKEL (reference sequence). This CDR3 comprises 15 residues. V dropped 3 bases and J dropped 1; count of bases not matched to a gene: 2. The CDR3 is CASSQDRDSGNTIYF. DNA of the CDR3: TGTGCCAGCAGCCAGGACAGGGATTCTGGAAACACCATATATTTT.

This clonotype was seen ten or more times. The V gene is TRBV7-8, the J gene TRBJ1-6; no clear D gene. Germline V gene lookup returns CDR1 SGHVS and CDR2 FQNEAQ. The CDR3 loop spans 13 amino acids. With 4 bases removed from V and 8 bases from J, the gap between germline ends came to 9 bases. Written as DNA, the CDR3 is TGTGCCAGCAGCTCGAGCGGTTATTCACCCCTCCACTTT. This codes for CASSSSGYSPLHF.

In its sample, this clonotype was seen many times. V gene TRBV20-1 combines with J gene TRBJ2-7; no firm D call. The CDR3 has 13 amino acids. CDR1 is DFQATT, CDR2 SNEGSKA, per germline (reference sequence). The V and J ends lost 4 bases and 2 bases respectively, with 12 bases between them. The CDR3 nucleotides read TGCAGTGCTATAGAAGGACCAACCTACGAGCAGTACTTC. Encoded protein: CSAIEGPTYEQYF.

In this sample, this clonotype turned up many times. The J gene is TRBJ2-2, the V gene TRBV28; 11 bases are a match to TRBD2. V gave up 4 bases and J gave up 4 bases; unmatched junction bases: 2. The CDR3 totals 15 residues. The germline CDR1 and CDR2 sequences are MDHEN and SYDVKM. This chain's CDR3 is CASSSLAGGTGELFF. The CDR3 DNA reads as TGTGCCAGCAGTTCCCTAGCGGGGGGCACCGGGGAGCTGTTTTTT.

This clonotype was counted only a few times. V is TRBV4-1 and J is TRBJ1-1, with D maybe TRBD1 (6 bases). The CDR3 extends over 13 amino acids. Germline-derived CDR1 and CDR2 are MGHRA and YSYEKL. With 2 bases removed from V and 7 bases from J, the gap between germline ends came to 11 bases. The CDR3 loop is CASSQMRGSEAFF. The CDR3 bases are TGCGCCAGCAGCCAAATGAGGGGGAGTGAAGCTTTCTTT.

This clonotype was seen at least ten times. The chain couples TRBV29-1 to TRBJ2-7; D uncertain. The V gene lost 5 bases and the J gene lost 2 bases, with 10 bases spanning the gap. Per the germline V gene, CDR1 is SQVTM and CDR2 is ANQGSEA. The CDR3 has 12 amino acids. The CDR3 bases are TGCAGCGTTCGGCTTTATACCTACGAGCAGTACTTC. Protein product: CSVRLYTYEQYF.

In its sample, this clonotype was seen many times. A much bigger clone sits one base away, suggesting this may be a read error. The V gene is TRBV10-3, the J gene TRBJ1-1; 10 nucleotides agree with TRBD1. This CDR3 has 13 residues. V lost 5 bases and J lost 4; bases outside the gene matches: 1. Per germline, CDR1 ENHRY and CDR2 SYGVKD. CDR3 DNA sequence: TGTGCCATCAGTCGGACAGGGGGCACTGAAGCTTTCTTT. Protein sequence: CAISRTGGTEAFF.

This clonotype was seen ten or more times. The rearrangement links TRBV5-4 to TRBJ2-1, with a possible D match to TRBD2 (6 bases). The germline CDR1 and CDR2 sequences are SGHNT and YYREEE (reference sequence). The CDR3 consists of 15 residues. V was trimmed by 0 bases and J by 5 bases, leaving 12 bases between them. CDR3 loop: CASSLGLVFHNEQFF. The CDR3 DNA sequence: TGTGCCAGCAGCTTGGGACTAGTTTTCCACAATGAGCAGTTCTTC.

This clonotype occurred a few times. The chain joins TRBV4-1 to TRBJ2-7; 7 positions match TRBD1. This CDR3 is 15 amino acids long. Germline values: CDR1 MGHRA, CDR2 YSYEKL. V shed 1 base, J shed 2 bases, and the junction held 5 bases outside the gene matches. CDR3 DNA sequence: TGCGCCAGCAGCCAAGTTACAGACAGGGCCTACGAGCAGTACTTC. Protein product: CASSQVTDRAYEQYF.